This passage covers 2 T cell receptor beta chains from one sample sequenced in a study of T cell changes during pregnancy in multiple sclerosis. Clones were sequenced by immunoSEQ multiplex PCR, and TCRdb holds only the in-frame ones, with some missing. The repertoire has tens of thousands of clones, over 80% of them found once; the top ten carry 0.4% to 0.6%. Specimen: CD4+ T cells from peripheral blood mononuclear cells, collected in the second trimester of pregnancy. These receptors originate from a female donor with multiple sclerosis, enrolled in a pregnancy study.

The rearrangement links TRBV30 to TRBJ1-5; D is unclear. The germline V gene has CDR1 GTSNPN and CDR2 SVGIG (reference sequence). CDR3 size: 13 residues. Trimming left V 1 base short and J 0 bases short, with 4 bases between. DNA of the CDR3: TGTGCCTGGAGTGACAGTAGCAATCAGCCCCAGCATTTT. Translation: CAWSDSSNQPQHF. Supplemented by reference TRBV30 and TRBJ1-5, the full variable domain reads SQTIHQWPATLVQPVGSPLSLECTVEGTSNPNLYWYRQAAGRGLQLLFYSVGIGQISSEVPQNLSASRPQDRQFILSSKKLLLSDSGFYLCAWSDSSNQPQHFGDGTRLSIL.

This rearrangement joins TRBV7-3 to TRBJ2-7; 7 bases match TRBD1. CDR3 length equals 15 residues. The germline gives CDR1 SGHTA, CDR2 FQGTGA. Germline trimming cut 1 base from V and 1 base from J; bases unmatched to any gene: 4. This CDR3 is CASSLSGTESYEQYF. Written as DNA, the CDR3 is TGTGCCAGCAGCTTAAGTGGGACAGAGTCCTACGAGCAGTACTTC. The whole variable domain, filled in from reference TRBV7-3 and TRBJ2-7, reads GAGVSQTPSNKVTEKGKYVELRCDPISGHTALYWYRQSLGQGPEFLIYFQGTGAADDSGLPNDRFFAVRPEGSVSTLKIQRTERGDSAVYLCASSLSGTESYEQYFGPGTRLTVT.